This T cell receptor (beta chain) was profiled in a study of T cells after yellow fever vaccination. The germline V and J ends were trimmed by 9 bases and 1 base, with 15 bases remaining between them. The CDR3 is made up of 14 amino acids. Germline V lookup: CDR1 WNHNN, CDR2 SYGVQD (reference sequence). TCRdb recomputed calls from the 5' RACE reads with MiXCR, one row per CDR3 protein. The sample shows some 340,000 distinct CDR3 sequences, about 10% of them seen only once. The chain is built from TRBV10-1 and TRBJ1-1; the D gene is possibly TRBD1 (5 bases). The sequencing used CD4+ T cells sorted from PBMCs, collected 45 days after the yellow fever booster vaccination. This clonotype originated in a man between 18 and 29 years old who received the YFV17D yellow fever vaccine. The CDR3 sequence: CASSGNGSNTEAFF. The CDR3 DNA reads as TGCGCCAGTTCAGGGAATGGGTCGAACACTGAAGCTTTCTTT.